What follows are 27 T cell receptor beta chains derived from one specimen sequenced in a study of T cells after yellow fever vaccination. MiXCR was run by TCRdb on the 5' RACE reads, yielding one entry per CDR3 protein. The sample lists some 350,000 distinct CDR3 sequences, over 4% occurring once. The sample was PBMCs, taken 5 days after the yellow fever booster vaccination. The receptor source for this set is a man aged 18-30 years who received the YFV17D yellow fever vaccine.

The chain employs TRBV5-1 and TRBJ1-1; 7 bases fit TRBD1. Germline CDR1 SGHRS, CDR2 YFSETQ. This CDR3 is built from 12 residues. Trimming removed 4 bases from V and 11 bases from J; junction bases left unmatched: 8. The CDR3 sequence is CASSPGTVGAFF. CDR3 coding DNA: TGCGCCAGCAGCCCGGGGACAGTTGGGGCTTTCTTT.

This clonotype has more than one count but fewer than ten. One end of the junction varies from germline; a read error may be responsible. The chain uses TRBV7-7 and TRBJ1-3; weak D call: TRBD1 (5 bases). Germline values: CDR1 SSHAT, CDR2 FNYEAQ (reference sequence). The CDR3 has 15 residues. For the CDR3, the DNA is TGTGCTAGCAGCTTAGGGACCTTTCCTGGAAACACCATATATTTT. Amino acid sequence: CASSLGTFPGNTIYF.

V usage is TRBV4-2 and J usage is TRBJ1-4; possibly TRBD1 for D (6 bases). In germline, CDR1 is LGHNA, CDR2 YNFKEQ. The ends were cut back, 0 bases at V and 8 bases at J, with 13 bases in the middle. The CDR3 consists of 15 residues. The CDR3 sequence is CASSQEGGAREKLFF. DNA of the CDR3: TGTGCCAGCAGCCAAGAGGGGGGGGCGCGAGAAAAACTGTTTTTT.

The genes are TRBV5-1 and TRBJ2-7; D gene unclear. CDR1 SGHRS and CDR2 YFSETQ come from the germline V gene. The CDR3 contains 12 residues. The V gene lost 1 base and the J gene lost 5 bases, with 7 bases spanning the gap. The CDR3 DNA is TGCGCCAGCAGCTTGCTAAGAAACGAGCAGTACTTC. This gives the protein CASSLLRNEQYF. The full variable domain, in which reference TRBV5-1 and TRBJ2-7 provide the parts outside the CDR3, is KAGVTQTPRYLIKTRGQQVTLSCSPISGHRSVSWYQQTPGQGLQFLFEYFSETQRNKGNFPGRFSGRQFSNSRSEMNVSTLELGDSALYLCASSLLRNEQYFGPGTRLTVT.

V usage is TRBV4-1 and J usage is TRBJ1-2, with 12 bases that match TRBD1. CDR3 length: 17 residues. CDR1 is MGHRA, CDR2 YSYEKL, per germline. V lost 5 bases to trimming and J lost 5 bases; unmatched junction nucleotides: 12. The CDR3 nucleotides read TGCGCCAGCAGCATAAGGGGACAGGGGGCCGTTTGGTATGGCTACACCTTC. This translates into CASSIRGQGAVWYGYTF.

This clonotype was detected a few times. The chain employs TRBV6-2 or TRBV6-3 and TRBJ2-1; 7 positions match TRBD2. Germline V gives CDR1 MNHEY, CDR2 SVGEGT. CDR3 length: 12 residues. The V and J ends lost 6 bases and 10 bases, in that order; junction bases with no gene match: 6. The CDR3 protein is CASSPGLVEQFF. In DNA, the CDR3 is TGTGCCAGCAGCCCCGGACTAGTCGAGCAGTTCTTC.

This chain connects TRBV20-1 to TRBJ2-7; D gene uncertain. Germline assignment: CDR1 DFQATT and CDR2 SNEGSKA (reference sequence). The CDR3 contains 13 residues. Trimming stripped 2 bases from V and 3 bases from J, with 11 bases between. The DNA for the CDR3 is TGCAGTGCTAGATCGAGAAGGTACTACGAGCAGTACGTC. Amino acid sequence: CSARSRRYYEQYV.

This clonotype was seen only a few times. This chain connects TRBV5-6 to TRBJ2-7; D may be TRBD1 (6 bases). CDR1 is SGHDT and CDR2 is YYEEEE in the germline V gene. V was pared by 3 bases and J by 3 bases, with 13 bases between. The CDR3 contains 14 residues. The CDR3 here is CASSSEDRYYEQYF. The CDR3 bases are TGTGCCAGCAGCTCTGAGGACAGATACTACGAGCAGTACTTC.

This clonotype was counted only a few times. The V call is TRBV7-2, the J call TRBJ2-5; 10 bases fit TRBD2. The CDR3 has 15 amino acids. V dropped 5 bases and J dropped 5; count of bases not matched to a gene: 8. Germline CDR1 and CDR2: SGHTA and FQGNSA. In DNA, the CDR3 is TGTGCCAGCAGCCGAAGCGGGGGGGCTTCCGAGACCCAGTACTTC. Translating it yields CASSRSGGASETQYF.

This clonotype was seen more than once but under ten times. V usage is TRBV2 and J usage is TRBJ2-3; 10 positions match TRBD1. Germline CDR1 and CDR2: SNHLY and FYNNEI. Trimming at V came to 6 bases and at J to 7 bases, leaving 1 base not matched to a gene. This CDR3 is built from 12 residues. The CDR3 sequence is CASRDRGNTQYF. The DNA of the CDR3 is TGTGCCAGCAGGGACAGGGGGAATACGCAGTATTTT.

This clonotype was observed at least ten times. The chain uses TRBV20-1 and TRBJ1-5, with D uncertain. The V end lost 3 bases, the J end lost 7 bases, and 10 bases lay between the germline ends. This CDR3 has 12 residues. Germline lookup yields CDR1 DFQATT and CDR2 SNEGSKA (reference sequence). CDR3 sequence: CSASGGEQPQHF. CDR3 bases: TGCAGTGCTAGTGGTGGTGAGCAGCCCCAGCATTTT.

The sample holds many counts of this clonotype. V gene TRBV7-2 combines with J gene TRBJ1-1; D call uncertain. The germline V and J ends were trimmed by 1 base and 4 bases, with 19 bases remaining between them. The germline CDR1 and CDR2 sequences are SGHTA and FQGNSA. This CDR3 is built from 17 residues. The CDR3 coding sequence is TGTGCCAGCAGCTTAGATCGTTCCTTCCTTCGGGGCACTGAAGCTTTCTTT. Amino acid sequence: CASSLDRSFLRGTEAFF.

This clonotype was detected many times. The chain links TRBV6-1 to TRBJ2-5; D perhaps matches TRBD2 (5 bases). Germline V gene data show CDR1 as MNHNS and CDR2 as SASEGT. Trimming took off 3 bases at V and 3 bases at J, with 5 bases between the two ends. The CDR3 has 12 residues. The CDR3 DNA sequence: TGTGCCAGCAGTGAGAGGGAAGAGACCCAGTACTTC. Its translation: CASSEREETQYF.

This clonotype was observed many times. This sequence joins TRBV12-3 or TRBV12-4 and TRBJ2-5; no clear D. The ends were cut back, 6 bases at V and 7 bases at J, with 18 bases in the middle. CDR3 size: 14 residues. CDR3 bases: TGTGCCAGCAGAACGGTCGGCGCCTTCAGGACCCAGTACTTC. It is translated as CASRTVGAFRTQYF.

V and J are TRBV5-1 and TRBJ2-1, with TRBD2 identical over 10 bases. There are 15 residues in the CDR3. V trimming: 0 bases; J trimming: 8 bases; junction bases outside the gene matches: 5. CDR1 and CDR2 from the germline V gene are SGHRS and YFSETQ. CDR3 sequence (DNA): TGCGCCAGCAGCTTGGTACCAGCGGGGGGGCATGAGCAGTTCTTC. It yields the protein CASSLVPAGGHEQFF.

This clonotype was seen ten or more times. V gene TRBV20-1 combines with J gene TRBJ2-3, with 12 positions matching TRBD2. The CDR3 is 17 residues long. V was clipped by 1 base and J by 4 bases; unmatched bases: 9. The germline gives CDR1 DFQATT, CDR2 SNEGSKA (reference sequence). Here the CDR3 DNA reads TGCAGTGCTAGAGGGGATCTAGCGGGGGGGCTTCCAGATACGCAGTATTTT. Amino acid sequence: CSARGDLAGGLPDTQYF.

This clonotype was seen a few times. This chain links TRBV12-3 or TRBV12-4 with TRBJ1-5; D ambiguous. This CDR3 has 14 residues. Between the trimmed V and J ends, which lost 7 bases and 7 bases, there was a span of 17 bases. For the CDR3, the DNA is TGTGCCAGCACACGCGGTACAGTAGGACAGCCCCAGCATTTT. It codes for CASTRGTVGQPQHF.

This clonotype was seen a handful of times. Sequence at one end of the junction differs from germline and may be a read error. This chain joins TRBV5-1 and TRBJ2-5, with 8 bases aligning to TRBD1. Germline lookup yields CDR1 SGHRS and CDR2 YFSETQ. The CDR3 has 17 residues. CDR3 in DNA: TGCGCCAGCAGCTTGGCTCCAGGGGACAGGAATCAAGATACCCAGTACTTC. This encodes CASSLAPGDRNQDTQYF.

At least ten counts were recorded for this clonotype. The chain is built from TRBV5-1 and TRBJ2-5, with D maybe TRBD2 (7 bases). The CDR3 is 15 amino acids. The V gene lost 0 bases and the J gene lost 2 bases, with 11 bases spanning the gap. Per the germline V gene, CDR1 is SGHRS and CDR2 is YFSETQ. CDR3 nucleotides: TGCGCCAGCAGCTTGGAGGCGGGGGCACAAGAGACCCAGTACTTC. Protein sequence: CASSLEAGAQETQYF.

This chain connects TRBV5-1 to TRBJ2-2; tentatively, D is TRBD1 or TRBD2 (5 bases each). Germline V CDR1 and CDR2: SGHRS, YFSETQ. The V end lost 1 base, the J end lost 6 bases, and 13 bases lay between the germline ends. The CDR3 totals 15 residues. The CDR3 region has the DNA TGCGCCAGCAGCTTGATCGGGGCCCTCTCCGGGGAGCTGTTTTTT. This translates into CASSLIGALSGELFF.

Only a few counts were recorded for this clonotype. The chain employs TRBV24-1 and TRBJ2-1; 8 nucleotides agree with TRBD2. Germline-derived CDR1 and CDR2 are KGHDR and SFDVKD. This CDR3 spans 12 amino acids. Trimming took 4 bases from V and 10 from J; bases not matched to a gene: 2. The CDR3 nucleotides read TGTGCCACCAGTGACCGCGGGGGGGAGCAGTTCTTC. Its protein is CATSDRGGEQFF.

The sample holds a few counts of this clonotype. The chain is built from TRBV28 and TRBJ2-5; D is uncertain. The CDR3 sequence is 12 residues long. Looked up from germline, CDR1 is MDHEN and CDR2 is SYDVKM. V dropped 8 bases and J dropped 5 bases, with 12 bases sitting between them. CDR3 sequence reads: CASGGQWETQYF. Here the CDR3 DNA reads TGTGCCAGCGGCGGTCAGTGGGAGACCCAGTACTTC.

This clonotype was detected ten times or more. J is TRBJ2-1 and V is TRBV7-9; D not certain. The V end was cut by 1 base, the J end by 0 bases, with 13 bases between. CDR1 and CDR2 from the germline V gene are SEHNR and FQNEAQ (reference sequence). CDR3 length equals 17 residues. CDR3 coding DNA: TGTGCCAGCAGCTTAGAGGCAGCCGGTAGCTCCTACAATGAGCAGTTCTTC. Its translation is CASSLEAAGSSYNEQFF. The full variable domain, in which reference TRBV7-9 and TRBJ2-1 provide the parts outside the CDR3, is DTGVSQNPRHKITKRGQNVTFRCDPISEHNRLYWYRQTLGQGPEFLTYFQNEAQLEKSRLLSDRFSAERPKGSFSTLEIQRTEQGDSAMYLCASSLEAAGSSYNEQFFGPGTRLTVL.

This clonotype was detected ten times or more. Here the CDR3 DNA reads TGTGCCAGCAGCGGCGGGACAGGCCCTCCCTACGAGCAGTACTTC. Protein product: CASSGGTGPPYEQYF. V gene TRBV7-2 combines with J gene TRBJ2-7; 8 bases are a match to TRBD1. V gave up 5 bases and J gave up 2 bases; unmatched junction bases: 8. The CDR3 runs to 15 residues. Looked up from germline, CDR1 is SGHTA and CDR2 is FQGNSA. The full variable domain, its missing parts supplied by reference TRBV7-2 and TRBJ2-7, is GAGVSQSPSNKVTEKGKDVELRCDPISGHTALYWYRQSLGQGLEFLIYFQGNSAPDKSGLPSDRFSAERTGGSVSTLTIQRTQQEDSAVYLCASSGGTGPPYEQYFGPGTRLTVT.

V is TRBV20-1 and J is TRBJ1-6; D gene ambiguous. The CDR3 runs 13 residues. Trimming took 3 bases from V and 10 from J, leaving 13 bases between them. Looked up from germline, CDR1 is DFQATT and CDR2 is SNEGSKA (reference sequence). The CDR3, as DNA: TGCAGTGCTAGCCGTAGGTTCCCATCACCCCTCCACTTT. Its translation: CSASRRFPSPLHF.

This clonotype was seen a few times. This chain links TRBV4-3 with TRBJ2-5; 9 positions agree with TRBD1. The CDR3 runs 16 residues. Germline V CDR1 and CDR2: LGHNA, YSLEER. J gave up 5 bases and V 3 bases, and 10 bases lay outside the gene matches. CDR3 amino acids: CASSHTAHRGRETQYF. The CDR3, as DNA: TGCGCCAGCAGCCATACAGCTCACAGGGGGCGGGAGACCCAGTACTTC.

This chain uses TRBV7-3 with TRBJ2-2; D gene uncertain. CDR1 SGHTA and CDR2 FQGTGA come from the germline V gene. Trimming removed 2 bases from V and 2 bases from J, with 9 bases in between. This CDR3 has 15 residues. The CDR3 spells CASSLSPSNTGELFF. The DNA for the CDR3 is TGTGCCAGCAGCTTATCCCCCTCCAACACCGGGGAGCTGTTTTTT. The variable domain in full, with the rest retrieved from reference TRBV7-3 and TRBJ2-2, is GAGVSQTPSNKVTEKGKYVELRCDPISGHTALYWYRQSLGQGPEFLIYFQGTGAADDSGLPNDRFFAVRPEGSVSTLKIQRTERGDSAVYLCASSLSPSNTGELFFGEGSRLTVL.